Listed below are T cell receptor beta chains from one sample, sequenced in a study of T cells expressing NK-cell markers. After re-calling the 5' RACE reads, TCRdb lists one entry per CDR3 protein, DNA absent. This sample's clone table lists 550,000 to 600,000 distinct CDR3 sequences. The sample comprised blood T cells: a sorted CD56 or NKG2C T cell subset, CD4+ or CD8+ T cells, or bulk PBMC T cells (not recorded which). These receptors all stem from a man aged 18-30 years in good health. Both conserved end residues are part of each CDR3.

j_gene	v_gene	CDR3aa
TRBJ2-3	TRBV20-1	CSAMKGAGTDTQYF
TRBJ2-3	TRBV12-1	CASSPHLGLATDTQYF
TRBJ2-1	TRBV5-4	CASSSGRRGYRSSYNEQFF
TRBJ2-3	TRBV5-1	CASSPGDKNTDTQYF
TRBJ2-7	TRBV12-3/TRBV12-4	CASSLAGGTSGRGSYEQYF
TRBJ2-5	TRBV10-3	CATGVDGETQYF
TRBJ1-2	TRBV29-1	CSAPGPTGGYTF
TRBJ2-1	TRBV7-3	CASSHSGNWATNEQFF
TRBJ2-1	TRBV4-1	CASSQRALAGSLYNEQFF
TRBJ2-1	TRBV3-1	CASSQVPGGLTYNEQFF
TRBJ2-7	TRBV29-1	CSAKRSGYEQYF
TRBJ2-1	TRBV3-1	CASSRNSGEQFF
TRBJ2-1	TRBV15	CATFRTSGTYNEQFF
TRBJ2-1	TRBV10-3	CAIRREDSYNEQFF
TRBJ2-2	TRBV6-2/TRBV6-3	CASSLDPGLAGEEKNTGELFF